Below are 27 T cell receptor beta chains sequenced from a single sample in a study of graft-versus-host responses after intestinal transplantation. Repertoires were generated with immunoSEQ multiplex PCR, while TCRdb's copy carries only in-frame clones and drops some. The profile covers approximately 130,000 clones, with around 90% appearing a single time and approximately 0.17% taken by the ten largest. No antigen has been assigned to these receptors. Sequencing was performed on unstimulated CD4+ T cells sorted from spleen or lymph node cells, taken before intestinal transplant. These receptors were collected from a human donor who received an intestinal transplant.

This chain joins TRBV9 and TRBJ2-7, with D uncertain. Germline CDR1 is SGDLS and CDR2 is YYNGEE. The CDR3 length is 14 residues. The ends were cut back, 4 bases at V and 6 bases at J, with 17 bases in the middle. Written as DNA, the CDR3 is TGTGCCAGCAGCCCACGTTGGGGTGTAGGCGAGCAGTACTTC. Translating gives CASSPRWGVGEQYF.

Comments on this clone: Other DNA sequences of this sample code for an identical CDR3. The chain joins TRBV5-1 to TRBJ2-1; TRBD2 aligns across 7 bases. This CDR3 comprises 13 residues. V shed 0 bases, J shed 9 bases, and the junction held 3 bases outside the gene matches. Per the germline V gene, CDR1 is SGHRS and CDR2 is YFSETQ. This CDR3 reads CASSLERGVEQFF. CDR3 DNA: TGCGCCAGCAGCTTGGAGCGGGGAGTTGAGCAGTTCTTC.

This clone has only a few counts. V gene TRBV10-3 combines with J gene TRBJ1-2; D call uncertain. Looked up from germline, CDR1 is ENHRY and CDR2 is SYGVKD. Trimming took 11 bases from V and 2 from J, leaving 15 bases between them. The CDR3 sequence is 13 residues long. CDR3 bases: TGTGCCGTCACGCAGCTTCTAAACTATGGCTACACCTTC. Its translation is CAVTQLLNYGYTF.

This sequence joins TRBV5-1 and TRBJ2-5; D not certain. Trimming stripped 3 bases from V and 5 bases from J, with 5 bases between. Germline loops: CDR1 SGHRS, CDR2 YFSETQ. The CDR3 length is 11 residues. The CDR3 is CASSSRETQYF. The CDR3 region has the DNA TGCGCCAGCAGCTCTAGGGAGACCCAGTACTTC.

This clone was observed once. The chain links TRBV29-1 to TRBJ1-2, with D perhaps matching TRBD1 (5 bases). The germline gives CDR1 SQVTM, CDR2 ANQGSEA. The CDR3 length is 13 residues. V lost 7 bases and J 4 bases, leaving 16 bases between the germline ends. CDR3 residues: CSATLDSSYGYTF. In DNA form, the CDR3 reads TGCAGCGCCACCTTAGACAGCAGCTATGGCTACACCTTC.

The chain couples TRBV5-1 to TRBJ2-1, with D perhaps matching TRBD1 or TRBD2 (6 bases each). CDR3 length equals 15 residues. Per germline, CDR1 SGHRS and CDR2 YFSETQ. Between the trimmed V and J ends, which lost 4 bases and 0 bases, there was a span of 11 bases. DNA for the CDR3: TGCGCCAGCAGCAGGGGGGTAAGCTCCTACAATGAGCAGTTCTTC. Encoded protein: CASSRGVSSYNEQFF.

The chain combines TRBV6-1 with TRBJ2-1; 11 positions match TRBD2. The CDR3 covers 13 residues. The germline CDR1 and CDR2 sequences are MNHNS and SASEGT. The V gene end was trimmed by 6 bases and the J gene end by 8 bases; junction bases not matched to a gene: 3. CDR3: CASRLAGGDEQFF. CDR3 nucleotide sequence: TGTGCCAGCAGATTAGCGGGGGGGGATGAGCAGTTCTTC.

This chain connects TRBV11-1 to TRBJ2-3; D gene uncertain. The ends were cut back, 2 bases at V and 6 bases at J, with 9 bases in the middle. This CDR3 region has 13 residues. Germline V CDR1 and CDR2: SGHAT, FQDESV (reference sequence). This chain's CDR3 is CASSLFRVDTQYF. DNA for the CDR3: TGTGCCAGCAGCTTATTTCGGGTGGATACGCAGTATTTT.

The chain combines TRBV6-5 with TRBJ2-1; D may be TRBD1 (5 bases). This CDR3 comprises 14 residues. CDR1 MNHEY and CDR2 SVGAGI come from the germline V gene. Trimming left V 2 bases short and J 3 bases short, with 8 bases between. CDR3 DNA: TGTGCCAGCAGTTACGGCAGGGACTACAATGAGCAGTTCTTC. This codes for CASSYGRDYNEQFF.

The gene calls are TRBV10-1 and TRBJ2-5, with D perhaps matching TRBD2 (5 bases). There are 14 residues in the CDR3. V was clipped by 5 bases and J by 3 bases, with 13 bases between them. The germline V gene has CDR1 WNHNN and CDR2 SYGVQD (reference sequence). CDR3 residues: CASSRSISEETQYF. The CDR3 DNA sequence: TGCGCCAGCAGTCGGTCTATTAGCGAAGAGACCCAGTACTTC.

This clone showed up just once. The V call is TRBV2, the J call TRBJ2-3; no clear D gene. The germline gives CDR1 SNHLY, CDR2 FYNNEI. The CDR3 is made up of 13 amino acids. The V gene lost 7 bases and the J gene lost 4 bases, with 12 bases spanning the gap. CDR3 sequence (DNA): TGTGCCAGCACGAGCTCCCCCCCAGATACGCAGTATTTT. It translates to CASTSSPPDTQYF.

The V call is TRBV7-9, the J call TRBJ2-7; D is unclear. Trimming cost V 0 bases and J 1 base, with 7 bases left between them. This CDR3 contains 14 residues. CDR1 is SEHNR and CDR2 is FQNEAQ in the germline V gene (reference sequence). For the CDR3, the DNA is TGTGCCAGCAGCTTAGCCTCGCGTTCCTACGAGCAGTACTTC. Translating gives CASSLASRSYEQYF.

J is TRBJ1-1 and V is TRBV5-4, with 7 bases matching TRBD1. The CDR3 has 15 amino acids. V shed 6 bases and J 6 bases; nucleotides not matched to a gene: 14. In germline, CDR1 is SGHNT, CDR2 YYREEE (reference sequence). CDR3: CASTDRAWVRAEAFF. DNA of the CDR3: TGTGCCAGCACCGACAGGGCTTGGGTAAGGGCTGAAGCTTTCTTT.

This chain joins TRBV5-6 and TRBJ2-1; a possible D gene is TRBD1 (6 bases). CDR1 is SGHDT and CDR2 is YYEEEE in the germline V gene. Between the trimmed V and J ends, which lost 4 bases and 5 bases, there was a span of 22 bases. This CDR3 has 17 amino acids. CDR3 coding DNA: TGTGCCAGCAGCCCCCCGGGACAATGGTATACCCACAATGAGCAGTTCTTC. It yields the protein CASSPPGQWYTHNEQFF.

The table lists this clone with a count of one. The chain links TRBV9 to TRBJ2-1; 7 bases agree with TRBD2. Trimming cost V 4 bases and J 7 bases; bases outside gene matches: 11. The CDR3 sequence is 15 residues long. Germline CDR1 is SGDLS and CDR2 is YYNGEE. This CDR3 reads CASSLRGDGMNEQFF. CDR3 nucleotide sequence: TGTGCCAGCAGCTTACGGGGGGACGGTATGAATGAGCAGTTCTTC.

The J gene is TRBJ1-5, the V gene TRBV5-1, with 8 bases aligning to TRBD1. After removal of 0 bases from V and 3 bases from J, the junction contained 5 bases not matched to a gene. Germline CDR1 SGHRS, CDR2 YFSETQ. The CDR3 is 16 residues long. The CDR3 sequence: CASSLGTGSNNQPQHF. CDR3 in DNA: TGCGCCAGCAGCTTGGGGACAGGGAGCAACAATCAGCCCCAGCATTTT.

The rearrangement links TRBV5-4 to TRBJ1-3; 7 bases fit TRBD1. The CDR3 contains 15 residues. In germline, CDR1 is SGHNT, CDR2 YYREEE (reference sequence). V lost 4 bases, J lost 4 bases, and 8 bases stayed unmatched. CDR3: CASSHDRASGNTIYF. The CDR3 bases are TGTGCCAGCAGCCACGACAGGGCTAGCGGAAACACCATATATTTT.

V gene TRBV28 combines with J gene TRBJ2-5; D remains unclear. The CDR3 length is 13 residues. The germline V gene encodes CDR1 MDHEN and CDR2 SYDVKM. The V end was cut by 2 bases, the J end by 6 bases, with 10 bases between. The CDR3 coding sequence is TGTGCCAGCAGTTTACGGGCCCCCCAGACCCAGTACTTC. This codes for CASSLRAPQTQYF.

The gene calls are TRBV19 and TRBJ2-5; D tentatively reads TRBD1 or TRBD2 (6 bases each). The germline V and J ends were trimmed by 6 bases and 5 bases, with 25 bases remaining between them. This CDR3 contains 17 residues. From germline, CDR1 is LNHDA and CDR2 SQIVND (reference sequence). In DNA, the CDR3 is TGTGCCAGTAGCCCCACTGGGGACATCTATGCGGGGGAGACCCAGTACTTC. It specifies CASSPTGDIYAGETQYF.

CDR3: CASSSGTSGGNEQFF. The CDR3 nucleotides are TGCGCCAGCAGTTCCGGGACTAGCGGGGGCAATGAGCAGTTCTTC. The rearrangement uses TRBV5-1 and TRBJ2-1; TRBD2 aligns across 14 bases. CDR3 length: 15 residues. The germline V gene encodes CDR1 SGHRS and CDR2 YFSETQ. V gave up 5 bases and J gave up 6 bases; unmatched junction bases: 4. Full variable domain (remainder filled in from reference TRBV5-1 and TRBJ2-1): KAGVTQTPRYLIKTRGQQVTLSCSPISGHRSVSWYQQTPGQGLQFLFEYFSETQRNKGNFPGRFSGRQFSNSRSEMNVSTLELGDSALYLCASSSGTSGGNEQFFGPGTRLTVL.

The chain recombines TRBV13 with TRBJ1-2; 11 positions match TRBD1. After removal of 5 bases from V and 10 bases from J, the junction contained 9 bases not matched to a gene. CDR3 length: 14 amino acids. Looked up from germline, CDR1 is PRHDT and CDR2 is FYEKMQ (reference sequence). Here the CDR3 reads CASSNLGQGANYTF. For the CDR3, the DNA is TGTGCCAGCAGCAACCTCGGACAGGGGGCGAACTACACCTTC.

The chain couples TRBV9 to TRBJ1-3; no definite D call. Germline lookup yields CDR1 SGDLS and CDR2 YYNGEE. Trimming cost V 2 bases and J 3 bases, with 12 bases left between them. The CDR3 consists of 15 residues. DNA of the CDR3: TGTGCCAGCAGCGTCAGCGCGGGGTTTGGAAACACCATATATTTT. It yields the protein CASSVSAGFGNTIYF.

This sequence joins TRBV14 and TRBJ1-4; TRBD1 matches 9 bases. Germline trimming cut 3 bases from V and 11 bases from J; bases unmatched to any gene: 19. Germline CDR1 SGHDN, CDR2 FVKESK. CDR3 length: 18 amino acids. DNA of the CDR3: TGTGCCAGCAGCCACTTGAGCACATTAGGGACAGGGATTGAGAAACTGTTTTTT. The encoded protein is CASSHLSTLGTGIEKLFF.

This rearrangement joins TRBV19 to TRBJ2-5, with TRBD2 identical over 10 bases. Losses at the gene ends were 7 bases for V and 1 base for J; bases not matched to a gene: 6. The length of the CDR3 is 15 residues. The germline gives CDR1 LNHDA, CDR2 SQIVND (reference sequence). CDR3 sequence reads: CASTFSGGLQETQYF. In DNA, the CDR3 is TGTGCCAGTACCTTTAGCGGGGGGCTCCAAGAGACCCAGTACTTC.

V is TRBV5-4 and J is TRBJ2-2; D is ambiguous. This CDR3 region has 13 residues. V was pared by 0 bases and J by 5 bases, with 5 bases between. Looked up from germline, CDR1 is SGHNT and CDR2 is YYREEE (reference sequence). The CDR3 sequence is CASSLVGTGELFF. The CDR3 nucleotides are TGTGCCAGCAGCTTGGTAGGGACCGGGGAGCTGTTTTTT. The full variable domain, with the rest looked up from reference TRBV5-4 and TRBJ2-2, is ETGVTQSPTHLIKTRGQQVTLRCSSQSGHNTVSWYQQALGQGPQFIFQYYREEENGRGNFPPRFSGLQFPNYSSELNVNALELDDSALYLCASSLVGTGELFFGEGSRLTVL.

The chain joins TRBV5-1 to TRBJ2-2; the D gene is possibly TRBD1 (6 bases). V gave up 4 bases and J gave up 5 bases, with 15 bases separating them. The CDR3 totals 15 residues. The germline V gene has CDR1 SGHRS and CDR2 YFSETQ. The CDR3 sequence: CASSTSGGDTGELFF. The CDR3, as DNA: TGCGCCAGCAGCACCTCTGGGGGCGATACCGGGGAGCTGTTTTTT.

The rearrangement uses TRBV5-1 and TRBJ2-1; 13 bases are shared with TRBD2. The CDR3 is 14 amino acids. J was trimmed by 10 bases and V by 5 bases; bases with no gene match: 6. Germline V gene data show CDR1 as SGHRS and CDR2 as YFSETQ. In DNA form, the CDR3 reads TGCGCCAGCAGGATCGGGACTAGCGGGGACGAGCAGTTCTTC. Amino acids: CASRIGTSGDEQFF.